One and the same sample provided the 20 T cell receptor beta chains below, sequenced in a study of blood T cell repertoires in COVID-19 (dated by TCRdb to the early 2020s). The library was produced with the immunoSEQ multiplex PCR assay. This is the immuneACCESS table as TCRdb keeps it, with only in-frame sequences that have V and J called. A part of the clones is gone; compared with another copy, unresolved V genes explain less than half, and the rest is unexplained. Recorded for this sample are roughly 260,000 clones; roughly 80% of them occurred a single time. The ten top clones hold approximately 4% of the sample. Sequencing was carried out using peripheral blood. The receptor set was obtained from a woman in her thirties or forties with active or convalescent COVID-19.

This clone was seen just once. The V and J genes are TRBV2 and TRBJ2-2; 8 bases align to TRBD2. The CDR3 is 17 residues long. The V and J ends lost 7 bases and 1 base, in that order; junction bases with no gene match: 11. Germline assignment: CDR1 SNHLY and CDR2 FYNNEI. The CDR3 coding sequence is TGTGCCAGCACCCTGGGGAACGGGGGGGAGAACACCGGGGAGCTGTTTTTT. It translates to CASTLGNGGENTGELFF.

This clone came up a few times. The chain recombines TRBV20-1 with TRBJ1-2; D is ambiguous. The CDR3 is 12 residues long. Trimming stripped 3 bases from V and 3 bases from J, with 8 bases between. Germline assignment: CDR1 DFQATT and CDR2 SNEGSKA (reference sequence). The CDR3 protein is CSASQADYGYTF. The DNA for the CDR3 is TGCAGTGCTAGTCAGGCCGACTATGGCTACACCTTC.

The CDR3 nucleotides are TGTGCCAGCAGCGTGGAGATAAACACTGAAGCTTTCTTT. It specifies CASSVEINTEAFF. The chain recombines TRBV14 with TRBJ1-1; D unclear. The CDR3 has 13 residues. V was shortened by 5 bases and J by 2 bases, with 9 bases between the two germline ends. CDR1 SGHDN and CDR2 FVKESK come from the germline V gene.

This clone was found once. The V gene is TRBV15, the J gene TRBJ1-2; possible D gene TRBD1, 5 bases. This CDR3 is 13 amino acids long. Germline V lookup: CDR1 LNHNV, CDR2 YYDKDF (reference sequence). Trimming took 1 base from V and 9 from J, leaving 12 bases between them. The CDR3 region is CATSRAGGISYTF. The CDR3 DNA is TGTGCCACCAGCAGAGCGGGGGGGATTAGCTACACCTTC.

The gene calls are TRBV7-9 and TRBJ2-1; perhaps TRBD2 as D (5 bases). The CDR3 is made up of 15 amino acids. V shed 1 base and J shed 9 bases, with 16 bases lying between them. Germline V gene sequence: CDR1 SEHNR, CDR2 FQNEAQ (reference sequence). This CDR3 reads CASSLVRLASGEQFF. Here the CDR3 DNA reads TGTGCCAGCAGCTTAGTACGCCTAGCCAGCGGTGAGCAGTTCTTC.

The chain uses TRBV7-9 and TRBJ1-1; D gene uncertain. The V and J ends lost 0 bases and 7 bases respectively, with 12 bases between them. The CDR3 covers 14 residues. The germline gives CDR1 SEHNR, CDR2 FQNEAQ (reference sequence). The chain's CDR3 is CASSLAGTRIEAFF. Here the CDR3 DNA reads TGTGCCAGCAGCTTAGCGGGCACACGCATTGAAGCTTTCTTT.

The J gene is TRBJ2-1, the V gene TRBV9; 8 nucleotides agree with TRBD1. Unmatched junction bases numbered 7, after V lost 4 bases and J lost 7 bases. CDR1 SGDLS and CDR2 YYNGEE come from the germline V gene. This CDR3 is built from 14 residues. CDR3 nucleotides: TGTGCCAGCAGCCGGACAGGGAGTCGGAATGAGCAGTTCTTC. Its protein product is CASSRTGSRNEQFF.

The chain links TRBV19 to TRBJ1-1; TRBD1 aligns across 12 bases. CDR3 length: 17 amino acids. Germline V gene data show CDR1 as LNHDA and CDR2 as SQIVND (reference sequence). V was clipped by 5 bases and J by 5 bases; unmatched bases: 12. This CDR3 is CASSRTGTGGLRTEAFF. The CDR3, as DNA: TGTGCCAGTAGTCGAACCGGGACAGGGGGCTTAAGAACTGAAGCTTTCTTT. Drawing the rest from reference TRBV19 and TRBJ1-1, the complete variable domain is DGGITQSPKYLFRKEGQNVTLSCEQNLNHDAMYWYRQDPGQGLRLIYYSQIVNDFQKGDIAEGYSVSREKKESFPLTVTSAQKNPTAFYLCASSRTGTGGLRTEAFFGQGTRLTVV.

This clone was seen more than once but under ten times. The V call is TRBV10-2, the J call TRBJ1-1, with no clear D. Looked up from germline, CDR1 is WSHSY and CDR2 is SAAADI. The CDR3 runs 12 residues. Trimming took off 6 bases at V and 8 bases at J, with 13 bases between the two ends. The CDR3 DNA sequence: TGCGCCAGCAGACCCGACATTTCGGAAGCTTTCTTT. Its protein is CASRPDISEAFF.

The CDR3 bases are TGTGCCAGCAGCGCGACAGGGGTCTCTGGAAACACCATATATTTT. It codes for CASSATGVSGNTIYF. This chain joins TRBV9 and TRBJ1-3; 8 bases align to TRBD1. CDR3 size: 15 residues. J was trimmed by 0 bases and V by 3 bases; bases with no gene match: 2. Per the germline V gene, CDR1 is SGDLS and CDR2 is YYNGEE.

The rearrangement links TRBV19 to TRBJ1-2, with 7 positions matching TRBD1. CDR1 LNHDA and CDR2 SQIVND come from the germline V gene (reference sequence). Unmatched junction bases numbered 2, after V lost 4 bases and J lost 0 bases. The CDR3 spans 14 residues. The CDR3 DNA is TGTGCCAGTAGTAGGGACAGCTCTAACTATGGCTACACCTTC. As protein: CASSRDSSNYGYTF.

V usage is TRBV28 and J usage is TRBJ2-5; TRBD2 agrees at 7 bases. The CDR3 has 14 amino acids. V shed 9 bases and J 5 bases; nucleotides not matched to a gene: 12. CDR1 is MDHEN and CDR2 is SYDVKM in the germline V gene. The CDR3 bases are TGTGCCAGTCTACCCGGCGGGGGTCAGGAGACCCAGTACTTC. This encodes CASLPGGGQETQYF.

The chain carries TRBV28 and TRBJ1-3, with D possibly matching TRBD1 (5 bases). V was clipped by 6 bases and J by 6 bases, with 18 bases between them. The germline gives CDR1 MDHEN, CDR2 SYDVKM. The CDR3 runs to 15 residues. The CDR3 bases are TGTGCCAGCAGCCATGGGGGGGGGTTGGTAAACACCATATATTTT. Its protein product is CASSHGGGLVNTIYF.

The chain has TRBV6-2 or TRBV6-3 and TRBJ2-7; TRBD1 matches at 8 bases. This CDR3 contains 14 residues. The V segment lost 5 bases and the J segment 5 bases; nucleotides outside the gene matches: 8. Germline lookup yields CDR1 MNHEY and CDR2 SVGEGT. The CDR3 DNA reads as TGTGCCAGCAGTCCCCGGACAGGGAAGAACGAGCAGTACTTC. It specifies CASSPRTGKNEQYF.

The V and J genes are TRBV3-1 (or the pseudogene TRBV3-2) and TRBJ1-6, with D uncertain. There are 14 residues in the CDR3. Per germline, CDR1 LGHDT and CDR2 YNNKEL (reference sequence). Trimming cost V 1 base and J 10 bases, with 11 bases left between them. DNA for the CDR3: TGTGCCAGCAGCCAAGCCGAGGCCCTCTCACCCCTCCACTTT. It codes for CASSQAEALSPLHF.

This clone was observed a few times. The rearrangement links TRBV5-5 to TRBJ1-1; D not resolved. This CDR3 has 13 amino acids. The V end was cut by 0 bases, the J end by 1 base, with 4 bases between. Germline lookup yields CDR1 SGHKS and CDR2 YYEKEE (reference sequence). In DNA, the CDR3 is TGTGCCAGCAGCTTGGGAGCGAACACTGAAGCTTTCTTT. Translated: CASSLGANTEAFF.

The rearrangement uses TRBV5-1 and TRBJ1-2; D perhaps matches TRBD1 (6 bases). V shed 2 bases and J shed 0 bases, with 11 bases lying between them. This CDR3 spans 15 amino acids. CDR1 SGHRS and CDR2 YFSETQ come from the germline V gene. CDR3 amino acids: CASSLQGQANYGYTF. The DNA of the CDR3 is TGCGCCAGCAGCTTACAGGGCCAAGCTAACTATGGCTACACCTTC.

The CDR3: CASRVGGAANEQFF. CDR3 in DNA: TGTGCCAGTAGGGTAGGGGGGGCTGCCAATGAGCAGTTCTTC. The chain joins TRBV19 to TRBJ2-1; possible D gene TRBD2, 7 bases. The germline V and J ends were trimmed by 6 bases and 6 bases, with 15 bases remaining between them. The germline V gene has CDR1 LNHDA and CDR2 SQIVND (reference sequence). The CDR3 loop spans 14 amino acids.

The gene calls are TRBV27 and TRBJ1-2; D is perhaps TRBD1 (6 bases). The CDR3 sequence is 14 residues long. Trimming stripped 5 bases from V and 8 bases from J, with 18 bases between. Germline CDR1 MNHEY, CDR2 SMNVEV (reference sequence). The CDR3 loop is CASSPAGGAIGYTF. The CDR3 DNA follows: TGTGCCAGCAGTCCTGCGGGGGGCGCGATAGGCTACACCTTC.

This clone was seen ten or more times. The chain recombines TRBV9 with TRBJ2-2; D call uncertain. The germline CDR1 and CDR2 sequences are SGDLS and YYNGEE. The CDR3 length is 19 residues. Trimming removed 1 base from V and 0 bases from J, with 19 bases in between. The CDR3 is CASSVSLGLLNSNTGELFF. For the CDR3, the DNA is TGTGCCAGCAGCGTAAGTCTCGGTCTGCTCAACTCGAACACCGGGGAGCTGTTTTTT. Using reference TRBV9 and TRBJ2-2 for the parts outside the CDR3, the full variable domain is DSGVTQTPKHLITATGQRVTLRCSPRSGDLSVYWYQQSLDQGLQFLIQYYNGEERAKGNILERFSAQQFPDLHSELNLSSLELGDSALYFCASSVSLGLLNSNTGELFFGEGSRLTVL.